This T cell receptor (beta chain) was identified in a study of cytomegalovirus exposure and HLA in healthy donors. Findings and caveats of the study: What a later analysis reportedly showed was that an Asian-associated ancestry cluster had fewer N-insertions than the approximately 700-donor mean. Most sequenced TCRs were rare (though some public TCRs occurred in many donors). The classifier reportedly diagnosed cytomegalovirus status with high sensitivity and specificity.

Trimming removed 6 bases from V and 3 bases from J; junction bases left unmatched: 9. Germline lookup yields CDR1 MNHEY and CDR2 SVGAGI. This CDR3 spans 15 amino acids. PCR primers comprised 60 Vbeta and 13 Jbeta primers. TCRdb's table, derived via immunoSEQ multiplex PCR, lists solely in-frame clones and lacks some. The sample contains some 65,000 clones, 70% to 80% of which appear only once. A note on this clone: Its antigen is unidentified.

J is TRBJ2-7 and V is TRBV6-5; 9 nucleotides line up with TRBD1. Sequenced material: PBMCs. This clonotype was obtained from a girl aged 5-17 years in good health and CMV-seropositive. CDR3 amino acids: CASSKDRDRDYEQYF. The CDR3 DNA is TGTGCCAGCAGCAAAGACCGGGACAGGGACTACGAGCAGTACTTC.